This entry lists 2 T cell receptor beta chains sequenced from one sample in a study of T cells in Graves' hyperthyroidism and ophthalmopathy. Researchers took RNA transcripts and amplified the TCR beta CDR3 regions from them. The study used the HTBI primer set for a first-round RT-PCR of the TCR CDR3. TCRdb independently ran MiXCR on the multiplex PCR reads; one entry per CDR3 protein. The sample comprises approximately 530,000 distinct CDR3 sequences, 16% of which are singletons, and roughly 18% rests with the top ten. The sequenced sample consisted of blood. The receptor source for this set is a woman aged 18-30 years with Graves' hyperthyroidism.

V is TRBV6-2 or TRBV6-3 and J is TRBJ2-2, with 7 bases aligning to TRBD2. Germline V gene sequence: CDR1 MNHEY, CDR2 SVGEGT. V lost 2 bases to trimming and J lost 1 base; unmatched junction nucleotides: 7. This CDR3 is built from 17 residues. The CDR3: CASSYEVAGQNTGELFF. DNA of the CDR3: TGTGCCAGCAGTTACGAAGTAGCGGGTCAGAACACCGGGGAGCTGTTTTTT.

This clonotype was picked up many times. CDR3: CASRPAGANTDTQYF. DNA of the CDR3: TGTGCCAGCAGGCCAGCGGGAGCTAACACAGATACGCAGTATTTT. The rearrangement joins TRBV6-1 to TRBJ2-3, with 8 bases matching TRBD2. The CDR3 length is 15 residues. Trimming took 6 bases from V and 2 from J; bases not matched to a gene: 7. Germline V lookup: CDR1 MNHNS, CDR2 SASEGT.